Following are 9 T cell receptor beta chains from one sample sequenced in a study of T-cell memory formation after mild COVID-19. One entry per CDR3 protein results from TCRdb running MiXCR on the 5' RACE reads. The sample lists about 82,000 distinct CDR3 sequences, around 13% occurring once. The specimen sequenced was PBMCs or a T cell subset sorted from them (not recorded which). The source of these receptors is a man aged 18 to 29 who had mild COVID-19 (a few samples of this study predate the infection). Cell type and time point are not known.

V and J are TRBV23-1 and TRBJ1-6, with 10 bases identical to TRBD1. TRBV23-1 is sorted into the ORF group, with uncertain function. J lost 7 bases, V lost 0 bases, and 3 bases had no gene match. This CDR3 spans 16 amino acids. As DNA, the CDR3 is TGCGCCAGCAGTCAATCTAGGGGACAGGGGAATTCACCCCTCCACTTT. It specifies CASSQSRGQGNSPLHF.

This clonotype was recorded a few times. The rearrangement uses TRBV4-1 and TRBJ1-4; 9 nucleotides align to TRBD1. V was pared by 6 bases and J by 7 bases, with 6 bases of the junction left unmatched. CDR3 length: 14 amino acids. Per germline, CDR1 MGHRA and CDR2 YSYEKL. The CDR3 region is CASRTQGAGEKLFF. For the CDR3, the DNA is TGCGCCAGCAGGACACAGGGGGCCGGTGAAAAACTGTTTTTT.

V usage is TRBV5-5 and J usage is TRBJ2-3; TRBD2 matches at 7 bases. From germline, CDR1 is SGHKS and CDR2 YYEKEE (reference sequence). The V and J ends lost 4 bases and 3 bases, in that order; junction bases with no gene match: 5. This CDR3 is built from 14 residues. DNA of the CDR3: TGTGCCAGCAGCCACCCGGGGGGAACAGATACGCAGTATTTT. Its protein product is CASSHPGGTDTQYF.

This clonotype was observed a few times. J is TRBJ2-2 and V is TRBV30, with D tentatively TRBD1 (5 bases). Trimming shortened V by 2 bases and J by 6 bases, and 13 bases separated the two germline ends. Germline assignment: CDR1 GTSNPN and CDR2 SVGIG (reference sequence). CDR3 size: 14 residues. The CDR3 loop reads CAWSPSRVSGELFF. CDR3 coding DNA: TGTGCCTGGAGTCCCTCCAGGGTTTCCGGGGAGCTGTTTTTT.

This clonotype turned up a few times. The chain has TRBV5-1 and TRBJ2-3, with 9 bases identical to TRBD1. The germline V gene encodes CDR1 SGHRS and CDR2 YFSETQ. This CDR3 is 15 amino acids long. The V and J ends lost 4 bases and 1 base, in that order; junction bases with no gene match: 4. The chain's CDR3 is CASSRRTGGTDTQYF. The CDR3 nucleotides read TGCGCCAGCAGCAGGAGGACAGGGGGCACAGATACGCAGTATTTT.

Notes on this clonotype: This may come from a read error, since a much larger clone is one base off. The CDR3 loop reads CASSDTSRARGTDTQYF. For the CDR3, the DNA is TGTGCCAGCAGTGATACCTCCCGGGCCCGAGGCACAGATACGCAGTATTTT. The V gene is TRBV6-5, the J gene TRBJ2-3; D call uncertain. Trimming stripped 5 bases from V and 1 base from J, with 19 bases between. The length of the CDR3 is 17 residues. CDR1 is MNHEY, CDR2 SVGAGI, per germline.

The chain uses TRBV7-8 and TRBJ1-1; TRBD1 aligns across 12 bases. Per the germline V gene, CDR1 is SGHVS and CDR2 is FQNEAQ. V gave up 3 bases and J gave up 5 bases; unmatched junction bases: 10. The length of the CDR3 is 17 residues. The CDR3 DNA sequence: TGTGCCAGCAGCTTTGCCGGGACAGGGGGCTTTCATACTGAAGCTTTCTTT. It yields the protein CASSFAGTGGFHTEAFF.

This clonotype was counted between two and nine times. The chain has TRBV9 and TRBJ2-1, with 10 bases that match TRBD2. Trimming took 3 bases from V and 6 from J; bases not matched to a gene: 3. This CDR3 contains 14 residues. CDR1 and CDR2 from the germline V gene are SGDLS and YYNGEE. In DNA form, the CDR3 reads TGTGCCAGCAGCGGAGCGGGGGGGTTCAATGAGCAGTTCTTC. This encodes CASSGAGGFNEQFF.

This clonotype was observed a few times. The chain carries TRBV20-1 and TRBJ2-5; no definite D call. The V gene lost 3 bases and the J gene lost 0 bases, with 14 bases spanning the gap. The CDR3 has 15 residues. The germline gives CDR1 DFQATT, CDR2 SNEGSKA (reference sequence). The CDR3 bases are TGCAGTGCTAGGTGGTCTCGAATGTACCAAGAGACCCAGTACTTC. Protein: CSARWSRMYQETQYF.